The 10 T cell receptor beta chains below come from one sample, sequenced in a study of blood T cell repertoires in COVID-19. The data were produced by immunoSEQ multiplex PCR, yet TCRdb's version contains in-frame clones alone and is incomplete. Of around 70,000 clones listed, around 84% are singletons. Input material: peripheral blood. The receptors come from a man aged 45-65 years with acute or convalescent COVID-19.

The CDR3 bases are TGCGCCAGCAGCTTGTATACTAGCACAGATACGCAGTATTTT. This codes for CASSLYTSTDTQYF. V is TRBV5-1 and J is TRBJ2-3; D is undetermined. The CDR3 sequence is 14 residues long. V was cut by 1 base and J by 0 bases, with 6 bases left in between. Germline CDR1 reads SGHRS; CDR2 reads YFSETQ.

There are many counts of this clone. J is TRBJ2-1 and V is TRBV30; TRBD2 matches at 7 bases. The ends lost 0 bases at V and 4 bases at J; junction bases unmatched: 6. From germline, CDR1 is GTSNPN and CDR2 SVGIG (reference sequence). The CDR3 contains 15 residues. The CDR3 sequence: CAWSVAGPIYNEQFF. The DNA of the CDR3 is TGTGCCTGGAGTGTAGCGGGACCAATTTACAATGAGCAGTTCTTC.

This chain joins TRBV11-2 and TRBJ2-5, with 9 bases identical to TRBD1. CDR3 length: 16 amino acids. V lost 4 bases to trimming and J lost 4 bases; unmatched junction nucleotides: 10. Germline V gene sequence: CDR1 SGHAT, CDR2 FQNNGV. The CDR3 sequence: CASSSPGQGRGETQYF. In nucleotides, the CDR3 is TGTGCCAGCAGCTCTCCGGGACAGGGAAGAGGAGAGACCCAGTACTTC.

The genes are TRBV10-2 and TRBJ2-2; weak D call: TRBD2 (6 bases). The CDR3 loop spans 15 amino acids. Germline values: CDR1 WSHSY, CDR2 SAAADI. Trimming shortened V by 4 bases and J by 0 bases, and 9 bases separated the two germline ends. The CDR3 DNA reads TGCGCCAGCAGTGGACTAGTCGCGAACACCGGGGAGCTGTTTTTT. The encoded protein is CASSGLVANTGELFF.

The chain uses TRBV27 and TRBJ1-6, with TRBD1 identical over 9 bases. The V gene's germline CDR1 is MNHEY and CDR2 SMNVEV (reference sequence). V trimming: 6 bases; J trimming: 5 bases; junction bases outside the gene matches: 8. The CDR3 has 16 amino acids. The CDR3 DNA follows: TGTGCCAGCAGGCCAGGACAGGGGCTCCATAATTCACCCCTCCACTTT. Protein product: CASRPGQGLHNSPLHF.

This clone has only one observation. The chain uses TRBV30 and TRBJ1-1; 8 bases are shared with TRBD1. The germline gives CDR1 GTSNPN, CDR2 SVGIG (reference sequence). This CDR3 spans 12 amino acids. The V gene end was trimmed by 2 bases and the J gene end by 5 bases; junction bases not matched to a gene: 1. The CDR3 DNA follows: TGTGCCTGGAGTACAGGGGGTACTGAAGCTTTCTTT. This sequence encodes CAWSTGGTEAFF.

The count of this clone is one. The rearrangement uses TRBV6-5 and TRBJ1-3; D not resolved. Trimming shortened V by 0 bases and J by 1 base, and 4 bases separated the two germline ends. The CDR3 totals 14 residues. Germline CDR1 reads MNHEY; CDR2 reads SVGAGI. CDR3 region: CASSYSRSGNTIYF. The CDR3, as DNA: TGTGCCAGCAGTTACTCACGGTCTGGAAACACCATATATTTT.

The CDR3: CATAGASDSPLHF. The CDR3 DNA follows: TGTGCCACCGCAGGGGCCTCTGATTCACCCCTCCACTTT. This rearrangement joins TRBV30 to TRBJ1-6, with D possibly matching TRBD1 (6 bases). The germline V gene encodes CDR1 GTSNPN and CDR2 SVGIG (reference sequence). The CDR3 has 13 amino acids. V lost 8 bases, J lost 8 bases, and 16 bases lay in between.

The rearrangement joins TRBV6-1 to TRBJ1-2; 7 bases are a match to TRBD1. J gave up 4 bases and V 2 bases, and 4 bases lay outside the gene matches. In germline, CDR1 is MNHNS, CDR2 SASEGT. The CDR3 consists of 14 residues. The CDR3 spells CASSERGRSYGYTF. CDR3 bases: TGTGCCAGCAGTGAAAGGGGGCGGAGCTATGGCTACACCTTC.

Here the CDR3 reads CASSSPGLSYNEQFF. CDR3 bases: TGTGCCAGCAGTTCCCCAGGGCTTTCCTACAATGAGCAGTTCTTC. The chain is built from TRBV6-5 and TRBJ2-1; tentative D call: TRBD1 (5 bases). The CDR3 extends over 15 amino acids. V was clipped by 4 bases and J by 1 base, with 11 bases between them. Germline CDR1 and CDR2: MNHEY and SVGAGI.